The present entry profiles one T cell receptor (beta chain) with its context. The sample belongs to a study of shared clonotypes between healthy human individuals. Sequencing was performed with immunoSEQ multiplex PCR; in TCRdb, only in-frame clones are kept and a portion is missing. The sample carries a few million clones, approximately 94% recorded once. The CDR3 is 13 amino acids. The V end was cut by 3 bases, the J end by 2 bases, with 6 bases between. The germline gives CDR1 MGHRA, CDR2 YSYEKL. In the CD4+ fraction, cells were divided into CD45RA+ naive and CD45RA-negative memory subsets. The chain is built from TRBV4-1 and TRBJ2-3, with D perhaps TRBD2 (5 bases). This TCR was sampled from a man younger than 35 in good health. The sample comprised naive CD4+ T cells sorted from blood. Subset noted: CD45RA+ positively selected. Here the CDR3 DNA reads TGCGCCAGCAGCCACCGGGACACAGATACGCAGTATTTT. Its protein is CASSHRDTDTQYF.